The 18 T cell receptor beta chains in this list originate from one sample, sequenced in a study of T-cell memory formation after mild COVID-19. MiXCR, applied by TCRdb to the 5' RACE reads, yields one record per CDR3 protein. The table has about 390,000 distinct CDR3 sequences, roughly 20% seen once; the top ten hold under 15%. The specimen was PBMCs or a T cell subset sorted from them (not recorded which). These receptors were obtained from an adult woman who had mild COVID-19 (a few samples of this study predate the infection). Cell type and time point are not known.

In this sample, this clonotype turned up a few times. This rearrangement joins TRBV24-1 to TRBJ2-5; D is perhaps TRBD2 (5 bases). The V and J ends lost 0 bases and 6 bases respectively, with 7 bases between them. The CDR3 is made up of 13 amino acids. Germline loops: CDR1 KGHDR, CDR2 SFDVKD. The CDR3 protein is CATSDLPGKTQYF. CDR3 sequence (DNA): TGTGCCACCAGTGATTTGCCGGGAAAGACCCAGTACTTC.

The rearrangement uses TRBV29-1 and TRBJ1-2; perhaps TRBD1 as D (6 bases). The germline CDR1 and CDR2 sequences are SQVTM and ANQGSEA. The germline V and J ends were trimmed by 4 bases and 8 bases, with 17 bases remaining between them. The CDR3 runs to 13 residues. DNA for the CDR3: TGCAGCGTTGCCCCAACAGGGATAGGAGGCTACACCTTC. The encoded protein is CSVAPTGIGGYTF.

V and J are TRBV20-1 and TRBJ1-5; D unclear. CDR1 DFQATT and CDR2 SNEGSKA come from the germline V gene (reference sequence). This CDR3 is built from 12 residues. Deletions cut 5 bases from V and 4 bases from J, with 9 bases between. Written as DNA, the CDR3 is TGCAGTGCTGTGAGAGGGAATCAGCCCCAGCATTTT. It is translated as CSAVRGNQPQHF.

The CDR3 protein is CASSQDLENTIYF. CDR3 bases: TGTGCCAGCAGCCAAGATCTTGAAAACACCATATATTTT. This chain links TRBV3-1 with TRBJ1-3; no firm D call. The CDR3 is made up of 13 amino acids. The V gene lost 0 bases and the J gene lost 6 bases, with 6 bases spanning the gap. Germline CDR1 is LGHDT and CDR2 is YNNKEL (reference sequence).

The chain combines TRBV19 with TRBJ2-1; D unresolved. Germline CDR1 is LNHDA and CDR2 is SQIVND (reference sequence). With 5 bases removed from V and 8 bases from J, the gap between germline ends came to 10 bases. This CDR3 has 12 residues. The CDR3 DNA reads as TGTGCCAGTAGTCTTACTTTCCATGAGCAGTTCTTC. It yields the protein CASSLTFHEQFF.

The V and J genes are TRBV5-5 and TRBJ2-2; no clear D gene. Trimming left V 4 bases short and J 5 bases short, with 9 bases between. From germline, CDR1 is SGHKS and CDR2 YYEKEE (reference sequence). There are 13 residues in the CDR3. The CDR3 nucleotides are TGTGCCAGCAGCGATCGAAGGACCGGGGAGCTGTTTTTT. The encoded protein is CASSDRRTGELFF.

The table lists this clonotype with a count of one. CDR3 DNA: TGCGCCAGCAGCCTCACACCGGGACAGGGAAGGAACACTGAAGCTTTCTTT. Its translation: CASSLTPGQGRNTEAFF. V gene TRBV5-1 combines with J gene TRBJ1-1, with 9 bases lining up with TRBD1. Per the germline V gene, CDR1 is SGHRS and CDR2 is YFSETQ. The CDR3 covers 17 residues. V was clipped by 4 bases and J by 1 base; unmatched bases: 11.

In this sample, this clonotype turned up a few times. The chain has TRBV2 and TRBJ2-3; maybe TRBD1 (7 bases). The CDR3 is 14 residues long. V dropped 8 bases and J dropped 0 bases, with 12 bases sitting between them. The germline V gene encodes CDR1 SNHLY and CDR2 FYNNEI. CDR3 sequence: CASGGGLSTDTQYF. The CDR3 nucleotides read TGTGCCAGCGGAGGGGGCCTTAGCACAGATACGCAGTATTTT.

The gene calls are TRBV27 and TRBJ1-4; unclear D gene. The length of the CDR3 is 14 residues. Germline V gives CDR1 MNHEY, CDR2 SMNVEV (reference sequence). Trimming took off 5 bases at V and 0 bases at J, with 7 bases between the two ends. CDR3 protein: CASSTFATNEKLFF. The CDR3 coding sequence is TGTGCCAGCAGTACCTTTGCAACTAATGAAAAACTGTTTTTT.

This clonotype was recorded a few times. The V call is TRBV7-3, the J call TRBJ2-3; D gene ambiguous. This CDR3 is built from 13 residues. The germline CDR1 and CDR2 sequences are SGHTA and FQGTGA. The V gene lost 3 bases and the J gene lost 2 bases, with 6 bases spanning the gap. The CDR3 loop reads CASSLRNTDTQYF. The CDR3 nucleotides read TGTGCCAGCAGCTTGCGAAACACAGATACGCAGTATTTT. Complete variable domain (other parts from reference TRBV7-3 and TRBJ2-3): GAGVSQTPSNKVTEKGKYVELRCDPISGHTALYWYRQSLGQGPEFLIYFQGTGAADDSGLPNDRFFAVRPEGSVSTLKIQRTERGDSAVYLCASSLRNTDTQYFGPGTRLTVL.

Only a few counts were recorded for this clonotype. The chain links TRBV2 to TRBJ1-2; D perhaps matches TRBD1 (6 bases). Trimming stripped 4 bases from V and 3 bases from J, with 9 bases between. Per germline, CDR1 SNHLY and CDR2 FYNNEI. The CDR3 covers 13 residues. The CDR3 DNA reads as TGTGCCAGCAGTGCATCAGGGGACTATGGCTACACCTTC. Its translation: CASSASGDYGYTF.

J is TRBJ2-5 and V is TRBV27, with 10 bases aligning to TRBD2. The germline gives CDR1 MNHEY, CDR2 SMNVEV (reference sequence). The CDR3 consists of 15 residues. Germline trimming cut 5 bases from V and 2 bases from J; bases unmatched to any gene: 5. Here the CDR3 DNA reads TGTGCCAGCAGTACCCGAGCGGGAGGGCAAGAGACCCAGTACTTC. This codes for CASSTRAGGQETQYF.

The CDR3 DNA follows: TGTGCCAGCAGCCCTCGGACAGCTCGCTACGAGCAGTACTTC. Translating it yields CASSPRTARYEQYF. The chain uses TRBV7-9 and TRBJ2-7; D is possibly TRBD1 (6 bases). CDR3 length: 14 residues. CDR1 is SEHNR, CDR2 FQNEAQ, per germline (reference sequence). The ends were cut back, 5 bases at V and 3 bases at J, with 14 bases in the middle.

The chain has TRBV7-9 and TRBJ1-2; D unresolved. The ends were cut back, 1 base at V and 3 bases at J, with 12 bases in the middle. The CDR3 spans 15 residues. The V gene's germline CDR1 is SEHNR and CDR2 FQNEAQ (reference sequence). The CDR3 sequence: CASSLEVGIYYGYTF. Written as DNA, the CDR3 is TGTGCCAGCAGCTTAGAAGTGGGGATTTACTATGGCTACACCTTC.

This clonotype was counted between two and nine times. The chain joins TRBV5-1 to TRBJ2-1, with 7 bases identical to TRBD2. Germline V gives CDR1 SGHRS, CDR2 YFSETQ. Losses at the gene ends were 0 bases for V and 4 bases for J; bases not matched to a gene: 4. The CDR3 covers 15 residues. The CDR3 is CASSLGSGAYNEQFF. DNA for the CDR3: TGCGCCAGCAGCTTGGGAAGCGGGGCTTACAATGAGCAGTTCTTC.

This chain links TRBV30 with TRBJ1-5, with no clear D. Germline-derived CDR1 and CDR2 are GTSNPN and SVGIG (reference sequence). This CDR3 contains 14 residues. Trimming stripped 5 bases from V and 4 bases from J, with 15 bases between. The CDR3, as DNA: TGTGCCTGGGGGAGGGCGGGCAATAATCAGCCCCAGCATTTT. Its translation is CAWGRAGNNQPQHF. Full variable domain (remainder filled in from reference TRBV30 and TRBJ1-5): SQTIHQWPATLVQPVGSPLSLECTVEGTSNPNLYWYRQAAGRGLQLLFYSVGIGQISSEVPQNLSASRPQDRQFILSSKKLLLSDSGFYLCAWGRAGNNQPQHFGDGTRLSIL.

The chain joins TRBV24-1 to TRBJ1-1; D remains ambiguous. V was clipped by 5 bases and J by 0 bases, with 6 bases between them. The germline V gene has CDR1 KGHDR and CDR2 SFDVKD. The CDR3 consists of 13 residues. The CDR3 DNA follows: TGTGCCACCAGTGCGGGGTTGAACACTGAAGCTTTCTTT. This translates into CATSAGLNTEAFF.

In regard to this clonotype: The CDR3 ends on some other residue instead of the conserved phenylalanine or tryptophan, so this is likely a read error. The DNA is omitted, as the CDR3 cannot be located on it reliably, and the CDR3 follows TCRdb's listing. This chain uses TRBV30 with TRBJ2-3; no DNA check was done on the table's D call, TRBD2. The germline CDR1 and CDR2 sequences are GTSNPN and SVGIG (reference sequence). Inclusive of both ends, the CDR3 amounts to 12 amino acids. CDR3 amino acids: CAWIRTSGVGLL.